This TCR beta chain stems from a study of blood T cells in healthy people across ages. A J-beta primer mix and a sample-barcoded 5' primer were used in a second PCR of roughly 6 to 11 cycles. TCRdb redid the calling of the 5' RACE reads with MiXCR, one entry per CDR3 protein. The sample consists of under 1,000,000 distinct CDR3 sequences, 35% to 50% of them appearing once. Points from the study as a whole: Roughly linearly, TCR beta diversity per million T cells fell as age increased.

This clonotype was found a few times. Its antigen is undetermined. The V gene lost 7 bases and the J gene lost 5 bases, with 11 bases spanning the gap. Germline CDR1 reads MNHNS; CDR2 reads SASEGT. The CDR3 sequence is 12 residues long. Sequenced input: blood. The TCR comes from an elderly man in good health. The rearrangement joins TRBV6-1 to TRBJ2-5, with D hard to call. The CDR3 spells CASTRPGETQYF. CDR3 bases: TGTGCCAGCACTAGGCCGGGCGAGACCCAGTACTTC.